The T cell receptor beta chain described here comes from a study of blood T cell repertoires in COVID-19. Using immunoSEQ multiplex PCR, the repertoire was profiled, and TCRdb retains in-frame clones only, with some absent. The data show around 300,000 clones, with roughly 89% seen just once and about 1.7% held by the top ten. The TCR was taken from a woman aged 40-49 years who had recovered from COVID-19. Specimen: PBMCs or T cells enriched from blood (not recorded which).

CDR3 sequence reads: CASSLSRGRALFGELFF. CDR3 coding DNA: TGTGCCAGCAGCTTGTCAAGGGGTCGCGCCTTATTCGGGGAGCTGTTTTTT. V gene TRBV5-4 combines with J gene TRBJ2-2; weak D call: TRBD1 (5 bases). Germline V CDR1 and CDR2: SGHNT, YYREEE (reference sequence). This CDR3 has 17 amino acids. The V and J ends lost 1 base and 7 bases respectively, with 20 bases between them. Full variable domain (remainder filled in from reference TRBV5-4 and TRBJ2-2): ETGVTQSPTHLIKTRGQQVTLRCSSQSGHNTVSWYQQALGQGPQFIFQYYREEENGRGNFPPRFSGLQFPNYSSELNVNALELDDSALYLCASSLSRGRALFGELFFGEGSRLTVL.